This is a list of T cell receptor beta chains from one sample in a study of cytomegalovirus exposure and HLA in healthy donors. Using immunoSEQ multiplex PCR, the repertoire was profiled, and TCRdb retains in-frame clones only, with some absent. The data contain roughly 99,000 clones, around 76% of them singletons. Input material: PBMCs. Receptor source: a man aged 18 to 30 in good health and CMV-seronegative. CDR3s include the opening cysteine and the closing phenylalanine or tryptophan. The D gene is left open where the match is weak. Some rows have no size entry. The others give once, few or many, or a class for an expanded clone.

.	.	TRBV19	TRBJ1-2	TGTGCCAGTAGTATTGTTTCGGGGAGCTACACCTTC	CASSIVSGSYTF
.	TRBD1	TRBV10-3	TRBJ1-2	TGTGCCATCAGGGGTCCGGGCACGGGACAGGGCTACACCTTC	CAIRGPGTGQGYTF
few	TRBD1	TRBV5-4	TRBJ1-5	TGTGCCAGCAGCGCCGACAGGGGGGATCAGCCCCAGCATTTT	CASSADRGDQPQHF
.	TRBD2	TRBV13	TRBJ2-3	TGTGCCAGCAGCTTAAACGTGGGAGGGGTTGGTACAGATACGCAGTATTTT	CASSLNVGGVGTDTQYF
.	TRBD1	TRBV6-5	TRBJ1-1	TGTGCCAGCAGTGGACAGGGTACCCACACTGAAGCTTTCTTT	CASSGQGTHTEAFF
few	.	TRBV6-6	TRBJ1-1	TGTGCCAGCTTGGGGTGGGGGGGGACTGAAGCTTTCTTT	CASLGWGGTEAFF
.	TRBD2	TRBV7-6	TRBJ2-5	TGTGCCAGCAGCTTAGCGAGTTTAGCGGGGGGGCCCCAGTACTTC	CASSLASLAGGPQYF
.	.	TRBV18	TRBJ2-7	TGTGCCAGCTCACCCCCTGGGGCAGGGAATTACGAGCAGTACTTC	CASSPPGAGNYEQYF
.	.	TRBV4-2	TRBJ2-7	TGTGCCAGCAGCCAACAACAGGGGGACTACATCTACGAGCAGTACTTC	CASSQQQGDYIYEQYF
.	TRBD1	TRBV7-9	TRBJ1-2	TGTTCCAGCAGCTTAGCAGGGGGCGTCTATCGCTACACCTTC	CSSSLAGGVYRYTF
few	.	TRBV4-2	TRBJ2-3	TGTGCCAGCAGCCCCTTTGTGGGAGATGGTACAGATACGCAGTATTTT	CASSPFVGDGTDTQYF
.	.	TRBV9	TRBJ2-2	TGTGCCAGCAGCGTAGCATCAGGGGCCGGGGAGCTGTTTTTT	CASSVASGAGELFF
.	.	TRBV5-1	TRBJ2-1	TGCGCCAGCAGATCAGGACAGTCCTCCTACAATGAGCAGTTCTTC	CASRSGQSSYNEQFF
.	TRBD1	TRBV2	TRBJ2-7	TGTGCCAGCAGCCAGGGACAGGGGGGCTCCTACGAGCAGTACTTC	CASSQGQGGSYEQYF
.	.	TRBV14	TRBJ2-1	TGTGCCAGCAGCCAATGGGGCCAGGGGTTTTACAATGAGCAGTTCTTC	CASSQWGQGFYNEQFF
.	.	TRBV19	TRBJ2-5	TGTGCCAGTAGTCCCGGTCGTGCAGAGACCCAGTACTTC	CASSPGRAETQYF
.	.	TRBV7-2	TRBJ2-7	TGTGCCAGCAGCTTAGCCGCAGGGGACGACCAGCAGTACTTC	CASSLAAGDDQQYF
.	.	TRBV5-4	TRBJ2-3	TGTGCCAGCAGCCTACCCCTCGGGGGAGGAGATACGCAGTATTTT	CASSLPLGGGDTQYF
once	TRBD1	TRBV6-5	TRBJ1-1	TGTGCCAGCAGACACAGGGGGCGAGACACTGAAGCTTTCTTT	CASRHRGRDTEAFF
.	TRBD2	TRBV19	TRBJ2-3	TGTGCCAGTAGTCTCCTAGCGGGGGGGTTCACAGATACGCAGTATTTT	CASSLLAGGFTDTQYF
few	.	TRBV7-2	TRBJ2-4	TGTGCCAGCAGCTTAGAACTTCTGTCTGGCGGAAACATTCAGTACTTC	CASSLELLSGGNIQYF
.	.	TRBV10-3	TRBJ2-2	TGTGCCATCAGTGAAGGGGATACAAGGGTCACCGGGGAGCTGTTTTTT	CAISEGDTRVTGELFF
.	TRBD1	TRBV6-4	TRBJ1-6	TGTGCCAGCAGTGAAAGGGACAGGGCGGATTCACCCCTCCACTTT	CASSERDRADSPLHF
few	.	TRBV10-3	TRBJ1-1	TGTGCCATCAGTGGGGAGTACATGAACACTGAAGCTTTCTTT	CAISGEYMNTEAFF
.	.	TRBV7-9	TRBJ2-3	TGTGCCAGCAGCTTAGACCGCGGGGGCGGCACAGATACGCAGTATTTT	CASSLDRGGGTDTQYF
.	TRBD1	TRBV14	TRBJ2-7	TGTGCCAGCAGCCAAGGAAGGGGGCCCTCCTACGAGCAGTACTTC	CASSQGRGPSYEQYF
few	.	TRBV4-3	TRBJ2-1	TGCGCCAGCAGCCAAGGGGCCTTCAGCTCCTACAATGAGCAGTTCTTC	CASSQGAFSSYNEQFF
.	.	TRBV7-9	TRBJ2-2	TGTGCCAGCAGCTTAACAGATAACACCGGGGAGCTGTTTTTT	CASSLTDNTGELFF
.	TRBD2	TRBV9	TRBJ2-5	TGTGCCAGCAGCGGGTCGGGACTAGCGGCTCACGAGACCCAGTACTTC	CASSGSGLAAHETQYF
.	.	TRBV6-1	TRBJ1-2	TGTGCCAGCAGTTCTCCAGGTTCGGGCTACACCTTC	CASSSPGSGYTF
.	.	TRBV10-1	TRBJ1-5	TGCGCCAGCAAACTCAATCAGCCCCAGCATTTT	CASKLNQPQHF
.	TRBD2	TRBV14	TRBJ2-3	TGTGCCAGCAGCCAAGATCTCCGTGGGGGGGGCACAGATACGCAGTATTTT	CASSQDLRGGGTDTQYF
many	.	TRBV10-2	TRBJ2-2	TGCGCCAGCAGTGCTTTAATCGGGGAGCTGTTTTTT	CASSALIGELFF
.	.	TRBV5-4	TRBJ2-3	TGTGCCAGCAGCCCCACGAACGGGAAGACGCAGTATTTT	CASSPTNGKTQYF
.	.	TRBV5-4	TRBJ2-1	TGTGCCAGCAGCCCGGCAGGGGGGATGGATGAGCAGTTCTTC	CASSPAGGMDEQFF
.	.	TRBV5-4	TRBJ2-5	TGTGCCAGCAGCTTGGCTGACCTAGTGAGTCAGACCCAGTACTTC	CASSLADLVSQTQYF
.	TRBD1	TRBV4-3	TRBJ2-5	TGCGCCAGCAGCCAAGACCCTGACAGGGGTGGAAAAGAGACCCAGTACTTC	CASSQDPDRGGKETQYF
.	.	TRBV14	TRBJ1-6	TGTGCCAGCAGGGTCAGCTATAATTCACCCCTCCACTTT	CASRVSYNSPLHF
.	.	TRBV25-1	TRBJ2-2	TGTGCCAGCAGCCGACAGAACACCGGGGAGCTGTTTTTT	CASSRQNTGELFF
.	.	TRBV5-1	TRBJ2-7	TGCGCCAGCAGCGCGGGGGCCACCGAGCAGTACTTC	CASSAGATEQYF
.	.	TRBV5-1	TRBJ2-7	TGCGCCAGCAGCTTGGGGGTCCCAGGCGAGCAGTACTTC	CASSLGVPGEQYF
few	.	TRBV7-9	TRBJ2-1	TGTGCCAGCAGCTTAGGCGTCACCCTCACTGAGCAGTTCTTC	CASSLGVTLTEQFF